The 21 T cell receptor beta chains below were found in one sample sequenced in a study of identifying expanded T cells in peripheral blood. The method was immunoSEQ multiplex PCR; TCRdb's version includes in-frame clones alone and lacks a portion of them. The sample lists about 120,000 clones; about four fifths were seen once. Sequences were obtained from blood. These receptors were taken from a person aged 18 to 75 in good health.

CDR3 bases: TGTGCCAGCAGCTTATTAGGGGTACCACCCCTCCACTTT. This translates into CASSLLGVPPLHF. The chain carries TRBV7-9 and TRBJ1-6, with TRBD1 as a possible D gene (5 bases). Germline CDR1 and CDR2: SEHNR and FQNEAQ (reference sequence). The V and J ends lost 2 bases and 11 bases respectively, with 10 bases between them. The CDR3 extends over 13 amino acids.

The J gene is TRBJ1-3, the V gene TRBV30; a possible D gene is TRBD1 (5 bases). The CDR3 has 14 amino acids. Trimming stripped 2 bases from V and 0 bases from J, with 8 bases between. CDR1 is GTSNPN and CDR2 is SVGIG in the germline V gene (reference sequence). The CDR3 DNA follows: TGTGCCTGGAGTCAGGGCCTCTCTGGAAACACCATATATTTT. This sequence encodes CAWSQGLSGNTIYF. Drawing the rest from reference TRBV30 and TRBJ1-3, the complete variable domain is SQTIHQWPATLVQPVGSPLSLECTVEGTSNPNLYWYRQAAGRGLQLLFYSVGIGQISSEVPQNLSASRPQDRQFILSSKKLLLSDSGFYLCAWSQGLSGNTIYFGEGSWLTVV.

V usage is TRBV4-3 and J usage is TRBJ2-3, with 9 nucleotides matching TRBD1. Germline V lookup: CDR1 LGHNA, CDR2 YSLEER. The J segment lost 4 bases and the V segment lost 3 bases, leaving 8 bases of the junction unmatched. CDR3 length equals 16 residues. The CDR3: CASSHLGGQGADTQYF. The DNA for the CDR3 is TGCGCCAGCAGCCACTTAGGGGGACAGGGAGCAGATACGCAGTATTTT.

This clone came up once. The chain has TRBV7-2 and TRBJ1-1; unclear D gene. V was pared by 6 bases and J by 1 base, with 18 bases between. The CDR3 covers 16 residues. CDR1 and CDR2 (germline): SGHTA, FQGNSA. The CDR3 bases are TGTGCCAGCAGGGTCGCCTCGGGCAACCAGAACACTGAAGCTTTCTTT. This codes for CASRVASGNQNTEAFF.

V is TRBV6-5 and J is TRBJ1-2; 7 bases are shared with TRBD1. The CDR3 extends over 15 amino acids. Trimming cost V 7 bases and J 6 bases; bases outside gene matches: 14. Germline CDR1 reads MNHEY; CDR2 reads SVGAGI. CDR3 protein: CASTDLGTDIHGYTF. The CDR3, as DNA: TGTGCCAGCACCGACCTTGGGACAGACATACATGGCTACACCTTC.

The J gene is TRBJ2-7, the V gene TRBV5-6, with a tentative D call TRBD2 (6 bases). This CDR3 is 14 amino acids long. Germline V gene lookup returns CDR1 SGHDT and CDR2 YYEEEE. Trimming took off 3 bases at V and 1 base at J, with 11 bases between the two ends. This CDR3 reads CASSYLRESYEQYF. In DNA, the CDR3 is TGTGCCAGCAGCTACCTCCGGGAGTCCTACGAGCAGTACTTC.

This chain links TRBV11-3 with TRBJ2-6; 8 nucleotides match TRBD1. Per germline, CDR1 SGHNT and CDR2 YENEEA. The CDR3 is made up of 17 amino acids. Trimming removed 3 bases from V and 4 bases from J; junction bases left unmatched: 8. CDR3 sequence (DNA): TGTGCCAGCAGCTTGTGGGGGACAGGAGCCGGGGCCAACGTCCTGACTTTC. Amino acids: CASSLWGTGAGANVLTF.

The chain is built from TRBV7-8 and TRBJ1-1; no clear D gene. There are 13 residues in the CDR3. Germline V gene data show CDR1 as SGHVS and CDR2 as FQNEAQ. Trimming stripped 5 bases from V and 1 base from J, with 8 bases between. In nucleotides, the CDR3 is TGTGCCAGCAGCCCATTCCGGAACACTGAAGCTTTCTTT. Its translation: CASSPFRNTEAFF.

This clone came up a few times. This chain links TRBV14 with TRBJ1-2, with D unclear. Trimming shortened V by 0 bases and J by 5 bases, and 16 bases separated the two germline ends. The V gene's germline CDR1 is SGHDN and CDR2 FVKESK. The CDR3 is made up of 16 amino acids. Here the CDR3 DNA reads TGTGCCAGCAGCCAAGATCGGTGGGGAACAGAGTATGGCTACACCTTC. Its protein is CASSQDRWGTEYGYTF. Using reference TRBV14 and TRBJ1-2 for the parts outside the CDR3, the full variable domain is EAGVTQFPSHSVIEKGQTVTLRCDPISGHDNLYWYRRVMGKEIKFLLHFVKESKQDESGMPNNRFLAERTGGTYSTLKVQPAELEDSGVYFCASSQDRWGTEYGYTFGSGTRLTVV.

The gene calls are TRBV28 and TRBJ1-6; the D gene is possibly TRBD1 (5 bases). Trimming took off 6 bases at V and 6 bases at J, with 12 bases between the two ends. CDR1 and CDR2 from the germline V gene are MDHEN and SYDVKM. The length of the CDR3 is 14 residues. The CDR3 nucleotides are TGTGCCAGCAGGTCGGGACTGATTAATTCACCCCTCCACTTT. Translating gives CASRSGLINSPLHF.

The rearrangement joins TRBV5-1 to TRBJ1-5; possibly TRBD1 for D (5 bases). Trimming pared 1 base from V and 6 bases from J, leaving 14 bases between. CDR3 length equals 15 residues. Germline assignment: CDR1 SGHRS and CDR2 YFSETQ. CDR3 DNA: TGCGCCAGCAGCTTGACTACAGGCGATAGTCAGCCCCAGCATTTT. Translated: CASSLTTGDSQPQHF.

CDR3 coding DNA: TGTGCCACCAGCAGAGAAAGAGGGCTTAACACTGAAGCTTTCTTT. This encodes CATSRERGLNTEAFF. This chain links TRBV15 with TRBJ1-1; D is unclear. The germline gives CDR1 LNHNV, CDR2 YYDKDF (reference sequence). Trimming left V 0 bases short and J 2 bases short, with 10 bases between. This CDR3 has 15 amino acids.

The chain joins TRBV5-1 to TRBJ2-1, with a tentative D call TRBD2 (6 bases). Per the germline V gene, CDR1 is SGHRS and CDR2 is YFSETQ. The V gene lost 2 bases and the J gene lost 5 bases, with 14 bases spanning the gap. The CDR3 sequence is 15 residues long. The CDR3 DNA reads TGCGCCAGCAGCTTCGGGGGTAGCTCAGACAATGAGCAGTTCTTC. Translation gives CASSFGGSSDNEQFF.

This clone was counted a single time. The rearrangement links TRBV18 to TRBJ1-1; no clear D gene. The CDR3 loop spans 17 amino acids. Germline V gene lookup returns CDR1 KGHSH and CDR2 LQKENI. The ends were cut back, 0 bases at V and 4 bases at J, with 18 bases in the middle. CDR3: CASSPPNSIGLRTEAFF. The CDR3 region has the DNA TGTGCCAGCTCACCACCTAACTCAATAGGGCTTCGCACTGAAGCTTTCTTT.

This clone was counted a few times. The chain is built from TRBV7-2 and TRBJ2-3; 7 bases fit TRBD2. CDR3 size: 14 residues. Germline-derived CDR1 and CDR2 are SGHTA and FQGNSA. The trim removed 3 bases at V and 6 bases at J, leaving 6 bases unmatched. CDR3 amino acids: CASSFGDYTDTQYF. The CDR3 region has the DNA TGTGCCAGCAGCTTTGGGGACTACACGGATACGCAGTATTTT.

V usage is TRBV18 and J usage is TRBJ1-1; D gene unclear. The length of the CDR3 is 16 residues. V dropped 2 bases and J dropped 1 base, with 14 bases sitting between them. Germline V lookup: CDR1 KGHSH, CDR2 LQKENI. CDR3 sequence reads: CASSPVNGQRNTEAFF. CDR3 sequence (DNA): TGTGCCAGCTCACCAGTTAACGGGCAGAGGAACACTGAAGCTTTCTTT.

V usage is TRBV4-1 and J usage is TRBJ1-3; perhaps TRBD1 as D (5 bases). V was cut by 2 bases and J by 2 bases, with 10 bases left in between. Germline V gene lookup returns CDR1 MGHRA and CDR2 YSYEKL. The CDR3 spans 15 residues. The CDR3 region has the DNA TGCGCCAGCAGCCAATTAGGGGTCCCTGGAAACACCATATATTTT. Translation gives CASSQLGVPGNTIYF.

CDR3 nucleotides: TGTGCCAGCAGCCTACCCCCCCTGGGTTCACCCCTCCACTTT. It specifies CASSLPPLGSPLHF. The chain employs TRBV7-8 and TRBJ1-6, with D uncertain. V lost 5 bases to trimming and J lost 9 bases, with 14 bases between them. The germline V gene has CDR1 SGHVS and CDR2 FQNEAQ. The CDR3 runs to 14 residues.

J is TRBJ1-1 and V is TRBV6-5; TRBD1 is a possible D gene (5 bases). V lost 2 bases and J lost 4, with 11 bases in between. Germline V gives CDR1 MNHEY, CDR2 SVGAGI. The CDR3 extends over 14 amino acids. The CDR3, as DNA: TGTGCCAGCAGTTACGGCAGGGTACCCACTGAAGCTTTCTTT. As protein: CASSYGRVPTEAFF.

The chain couples TRBV5-4 to TRBJ2-2, with unresolved D. Trimming removed 4 bases from V and 4 bases from J, with 5 bases in between. Germline values: CDR1 SGHNT, CDR2 YYREEE (reference sequence). The CDR3 length is 12 residues. The CDR3 region has the DNA TGTGCCAGCAGCCCTGGCACCGGGGAGCTGTTTTTT. It translates to CASSPGTGELFF.

The J gene is TRBJ2-5, the V gene TRBV30, with no clear D. V was clipped by 1 base and J by 4 bases, with 13 bases between them. Germline loops: CDR1 GTSNPN, CDR2 SVGIG (reference sequence). The CDR3 spans 14 residues. CDR3 DNA: TGTGCCTGGAGTGCCCAGAGGTTAAGAGAGACCCAGTACTTC. Protein product: CAWSAQRLRETQYF. The entire variable domain, with the rest obtained from reference TRBV30 and TRBJ2-5, is as follows: SQTIHQWPATLVQPVGSPLSLECTVEGTSNPNLYWYRQAAGRGLQLLFYSVGIGQISSEVPQNLSASRPQDRQFILSSKKLLLSDSGFYLCAWSAQRLRETQYFGPGTRLLVL.